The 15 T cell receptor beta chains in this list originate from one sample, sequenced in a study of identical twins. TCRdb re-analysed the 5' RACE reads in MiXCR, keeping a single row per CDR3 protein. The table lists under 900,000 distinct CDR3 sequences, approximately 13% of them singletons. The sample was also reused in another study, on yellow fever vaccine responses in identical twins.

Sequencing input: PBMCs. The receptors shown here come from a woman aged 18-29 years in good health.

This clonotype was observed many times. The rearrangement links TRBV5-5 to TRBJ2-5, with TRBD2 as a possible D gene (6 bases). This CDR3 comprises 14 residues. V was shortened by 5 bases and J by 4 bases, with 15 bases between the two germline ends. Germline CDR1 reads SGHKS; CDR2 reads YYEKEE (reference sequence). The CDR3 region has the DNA TGTGCCAGCAGACCGGGACTTGGAGTAGAGACCCAGTACTTC. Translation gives CASRPGLGVETQYF.

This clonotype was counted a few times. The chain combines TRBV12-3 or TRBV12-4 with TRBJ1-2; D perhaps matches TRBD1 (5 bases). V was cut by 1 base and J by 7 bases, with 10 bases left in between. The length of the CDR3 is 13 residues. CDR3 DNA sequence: TGTGCCAGCAGTTTAGTGGGGCGGGGTGGCTACACCTTC. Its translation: CASSLVGRGGYTF.

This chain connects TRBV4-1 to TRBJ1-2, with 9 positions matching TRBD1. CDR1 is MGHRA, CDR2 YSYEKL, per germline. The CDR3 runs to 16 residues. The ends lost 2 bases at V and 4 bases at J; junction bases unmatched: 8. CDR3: CASSQQLQGAGYGYTF. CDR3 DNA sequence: TGCGCCAGCAGCCAACAATTACAGGGGGCTGGCTATGGCTACACCTTC.

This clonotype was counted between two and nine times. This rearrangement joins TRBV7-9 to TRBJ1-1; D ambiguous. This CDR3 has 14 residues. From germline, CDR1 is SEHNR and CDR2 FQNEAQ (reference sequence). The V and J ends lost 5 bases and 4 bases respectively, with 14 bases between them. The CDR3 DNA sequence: TGTGCCAGCAGCCTAAGAGAGATCAGCACTGAAGCTTTCTTT. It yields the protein CASSLREISTEAFF.

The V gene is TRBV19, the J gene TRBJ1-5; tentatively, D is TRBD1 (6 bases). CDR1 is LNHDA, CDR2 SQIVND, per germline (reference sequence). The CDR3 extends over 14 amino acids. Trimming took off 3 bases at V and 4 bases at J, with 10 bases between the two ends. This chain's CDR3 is CASSIRGLNQPQHF. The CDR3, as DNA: TGTGCCAGTAGTATTAGGGGGTTGAATCAGCCCCAGCATTTT.

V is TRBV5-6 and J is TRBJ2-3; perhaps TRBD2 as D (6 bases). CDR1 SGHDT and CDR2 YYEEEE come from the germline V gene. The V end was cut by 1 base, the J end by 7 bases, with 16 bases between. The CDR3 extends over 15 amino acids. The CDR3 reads CASSLQDYSTYTQYF. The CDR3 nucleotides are TGTGCCAGCAGCTTGCAGGACTACAGTACATATACGCAGTATTTT.

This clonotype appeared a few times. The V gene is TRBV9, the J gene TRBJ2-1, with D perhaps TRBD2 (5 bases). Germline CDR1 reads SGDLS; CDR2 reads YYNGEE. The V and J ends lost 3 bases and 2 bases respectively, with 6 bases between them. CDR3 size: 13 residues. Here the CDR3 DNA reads TGTGCCAGCAGCGACGGGACCTACAATGAGCAGTTCTTC. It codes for CASSDGTYNEQFF.

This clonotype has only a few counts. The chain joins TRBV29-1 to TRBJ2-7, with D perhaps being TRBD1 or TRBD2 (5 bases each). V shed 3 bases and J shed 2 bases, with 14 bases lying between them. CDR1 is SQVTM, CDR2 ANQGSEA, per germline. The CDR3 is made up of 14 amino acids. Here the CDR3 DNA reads TGCAGCGTTGAGACGAACTGGGACCCCTACGAGCAGTACTTC. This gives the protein CSVETNWDPYEQYF.

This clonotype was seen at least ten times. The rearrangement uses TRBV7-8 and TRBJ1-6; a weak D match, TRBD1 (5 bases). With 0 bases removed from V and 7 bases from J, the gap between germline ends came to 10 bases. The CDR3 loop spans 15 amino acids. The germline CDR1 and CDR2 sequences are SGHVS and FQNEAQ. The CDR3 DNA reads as TGTGCCAGCAGCTTAGCAGGGGCCGGGAATTCACCCCTCCACTTT. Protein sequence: CASSLAGAGNSPLHF.

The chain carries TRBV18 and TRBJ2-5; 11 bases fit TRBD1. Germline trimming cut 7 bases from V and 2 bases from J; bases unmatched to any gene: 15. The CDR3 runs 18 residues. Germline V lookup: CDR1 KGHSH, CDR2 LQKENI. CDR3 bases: TGTGCCAGCTTCACGAAGGACAGGGGGCTGGCATGGCAAGAGACCCAGTACTTC. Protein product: CASFTKDRGLAWQETQYF.

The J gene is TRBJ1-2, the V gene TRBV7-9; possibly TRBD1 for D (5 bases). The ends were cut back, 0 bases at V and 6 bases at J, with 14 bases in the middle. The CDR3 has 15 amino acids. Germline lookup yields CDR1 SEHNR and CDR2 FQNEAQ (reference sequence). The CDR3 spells CASSLAGQGRDGYTF. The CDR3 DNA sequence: TGTGCCAGCAGCTTAGCGGGCCAGGGCAGGGATGGCTACACCTTC.

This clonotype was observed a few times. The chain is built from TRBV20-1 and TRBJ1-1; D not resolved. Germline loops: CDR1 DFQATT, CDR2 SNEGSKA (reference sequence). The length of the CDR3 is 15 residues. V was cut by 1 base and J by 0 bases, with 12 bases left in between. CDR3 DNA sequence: TGCAGTGCTAGAGTGGCCAAACGAATGAACACTGAAGCTTTCTTT. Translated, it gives CSARVAKRMNTEAFF.

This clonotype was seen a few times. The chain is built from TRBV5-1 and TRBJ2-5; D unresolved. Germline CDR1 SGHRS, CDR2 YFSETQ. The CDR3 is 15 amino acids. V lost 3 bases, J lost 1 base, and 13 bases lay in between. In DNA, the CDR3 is TGCGCCAGCAGCTGGACCGGACGGTCCCAAGAGACCCAGTACTTC. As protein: CASSWTGRSQETQYF.

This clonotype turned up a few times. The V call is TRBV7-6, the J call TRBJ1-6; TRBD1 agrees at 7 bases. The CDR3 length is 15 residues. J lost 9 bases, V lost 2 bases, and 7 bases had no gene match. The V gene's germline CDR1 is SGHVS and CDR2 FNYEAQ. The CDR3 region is CASSLSGGWSSPLHF. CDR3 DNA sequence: TGTGCCAGCAGCTTATCAGGGGGTTGGAGTTCACCCCTCCACTTT.

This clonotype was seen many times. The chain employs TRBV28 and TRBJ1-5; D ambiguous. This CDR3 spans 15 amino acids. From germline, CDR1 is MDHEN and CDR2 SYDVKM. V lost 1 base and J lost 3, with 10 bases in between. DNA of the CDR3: TGTGCCAGCAGTTTATTTTCAGGACCCAATCAGCCCCAGCATTTT. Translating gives CASSLFSGPNQPQHF.